This entry lists 24 T cell receptor beta chains sequenced from one sample in a study of cytomegalovirus exposure and HLA in healthy donors. Vbeta (60) and Jbeta (13) primers were used in the PCR. TCRdb keeps only in-frame clones here, not all; method: immunoSEQ multiplex PCR. Of around 170,000 clones detected, less than 85% appear once; the ten largest clones hold around 5.7%. The specimen sequenced was PBMCs. The receptor set was obtained from a man in his forties in good health and CMV-seronegative.

This chain links TRBV7-2 with TRBJ2-1; 7 bases line up with TRBD2. This CDR3 is 15 amino acids long. Germline values: CDR1 SGHTA, CDR2 FQGNSA. J gave up 7 bases and V 3 bases, and 9 bases lay outside the gene matches. For the CDR3, the DNA is TGTGCCAGCAGCTTCCGAGCGGGAATAAGTAATGAGCAGTTCTTC. Protein product: CASSFRAGISNEQFF.

The V gene is TRBV7-2, the J gene TRBJ2-2; perhaps TRBD2 as D (5 bases). V shed 8 bases and J shed 0 bases, with 10 bases lying between them. CDR3 length: 14 amino acids. Germline lookup yields CDR1 SGHTA and CDR2 FQGNSA. The CDR3 DNA reads TGTGCCAGCCGCGAGGGCGCGAACACCGGGGAGCTGTTTTTT. Translated: CASREGANTGELFF. Together with reference TRBV7-2 and TRBJ2-2, the CDR3 gives the full variable domain: GAGVSQSPSNKVTEKGKDVELRCDPISGHTALYWYRQSLGQGLEFLIYFQGNSAPDKSGLPSDRFSAERTGGSVSTLTIQRTQQEDSAVYLCASREGANTGELFFGEGSRLTVL.

The chain uses TRBV29-1 and TRBJ2-7, with D tentatively TRBD1 (6 bases). The V gene's germline CDR1 is SQVTM and CDR2 ANQGSEA. V was shortened by 7 bases and J by 5 bases, with 15 bases between the two germline ends. The CDR3 is 12 residues long. The CDR3 spells CSAKTGFNEQYF. The CDR3, as DNA: TGCAGCGCAAAAACAGGGTTCAACGAGCAGTACTTC.

The J gene is TRBJ2-7, the V gene TRBV30; the D is unclear. CDR3 length: 11 residues. In germline, CDR1 is GTSNPN, CDR2 SVGIG (reference sequence). V was pared by 1 base and J by 6 bases, with 7 bases between. The CDR3 region is CAWSGQAEQYF. CDR3 in DNA: TGTGCCTGGAGTGGCCAGGCCGAGCAGTACTTC.

The chain combines TRBV6-5 with TRBJ2-7; no clear D. The CDR3 totals 13 residues. Germline CDR1 and CDR2: MNHEY and SVGAGI. Trimming shortened V by 2 bases and J by 2 bases, and 7 bases separated the two germline ends. CDR3 protein: CASSYGAPYEQYF. For the CDR3, the DNA is TGTGCCAGCAGTTACGGAGCCCCCTACGAGCAGTACTTC.

The chain carries TRBV2 and TRBJ1-1; perhaps TRBD1 as D (5 bases). V was clipped by 6 bases and J by 5 bases, with 16 bases between them. Germline V gene lookup returns CDR1 SNHLY and CDR2 FYNNEI. This CDR3 is 14 amino acids long. The DNA for the CDR3 is TGTGCCAGCAGACCCCCATCAGGGTGGACTGAAGCTTTCTTT. Protein: CASRPPSGWTEAFF.

The V and J genes are TRBV14 and TRBJ2-7; 7 nucleotides align to TRBD1. Germline lookup yields CDR1 SGHDN and CDR2 FVKESK. V lost 1 base, J lost 13 bases, and 7 bases stayed unmatched. The CDR3 length is 12 residues. CDR3 DNA: TGTGCCAGCAGCCAAGTGGGGACAGTCTTTTACTTC. Residues: CASSQVGTVFYF.

The V call is TRBV7-6, the J call TRBJ2-7, with TRBD1 identical over 8 bases. With V trimmed by 5 bases and J by 0 bases, 15 bases remained unmatched. The CDR3 is 18 residues long. Germline V gene sequence: CDR1 SGHVS, CDR2 FNYEAQ. This CDR3 reads CASSLVDPGQGSSYEQYF. The CDR3 DNA reads TGTGCCAGCAGCCTAGTGGACCCCGGACAGGGAAGCTCCTACGAGCAGTACTTC.

V and J are TRBV5-6 and TRBJ2-5; D may be TRBD1 (6 bases). The CDR3 spans 14 residues. The V end lost 4 bases, the J end lost 2 bases, and 12 bases lay between the germline ends. Germline V gives CDR1 SGHDT, CDR2 YYEEEE. The CDR3 sequence: CASSNRDIQETQYF. The CDR3 nucleotides are TGTGCCAGCAGCAACCGGGACATACAAGAGACCCAGTACTTC.

A few counts support this clone. The junction departs from the called germline gene at one end, perhaps through a read error. V and J are TRBV27 and TRBJ2-2; 8 bases fit TRBD2. Germline CDR1 is MNHEY and CDR2 is SMNVEV (reference sequence). The CDR3 runs 17 residues. DNA of the CDR3: TGTGCCAGCAGTTTAGCGGGGGGCGCACGAGGATTAAAGGCATTGGTTTTT. Its translation is CASSLAGGARGLKALVF.

This clone was counted a single time. The chain uses TRBV5-4 and TRBJ1-1; the D gene is possibly TRBD1 (5 bases). There are 15 residues in the CDR3. Trimming took off 7 bases at V and 4 bases at J, with 20 bases between the two ends. In germline, CDR1 is SGHNT, CDR2 YYREEE (reference sequence). The CDR3 coding sequence is TGTGCCAGCGGCCCCGGCGGGGGAAGGAGCACTGAAGCTTTCTTT. As protein: CASGPGGGRSTEAFF.

This clone has only one observation. The rearrangement joins TRBV7-9 to TRBJ2-5, with 10 bases matching TRBD2. Trimming at V came to 4 bases and at J to 3 bases, leaving 2 bases not matched to a gene. This CDR3 is 14 amino acids long. Germline CDR1 is SEHNR and CDR2 is FQNEAQ (reference sequence). CDR3 in amino acids: CASSSLAGEETQYF. CDR3 nucleotides: TGTGCCAGCAGCTCCCTAGCGGGGGAAGAGACCCAGTACTTC. The full variable domain, its missing parts supplied by reference TRBV7-9 and TRBJ2-5, is DTGVSQNPRHKITKRGQNVTFRCDPISEHNRLYWYRQTLGQGPEFLTYFQNEAQLEKSRLLSDRFSAERPKGSFSTLEIQRTEQGDSAMYLCASSSLAGEETQYFGPGTRLLVL.

The chain joins TRBV7-2 to TRBJ2-5, with TRBD2 identical over 7 bases. Germline CDR1 reads SGHTA; CDR2 reads FQGNSA. The length of the CDR3 is 16 residues. V was clipped by 4 bases and J by 5 bases; unmatched bases: 13. DNA for the CDR3: TGTGCCAGCAGCTCCACGGGTGGGAGGGCCGGTGAGACCCAGTACTTC. Translating gives CASSSTGGRAGETQYF.

The rearrangement uses TRBV5-4 and TRBJ2-2; TRBD1 aligns across 9 bases. The CDR3 has 16 residues. Trimming at V came to 2 bases and at J to 1 base, leaving 3 bases not matched to a gene. Germline CDR1 SGHNT, CDR2 YYREEE (reference sequence). The chain's CDR3 is CASSLPGQGNTGELFF. The CDR3 DNA reads TGTGCCAGCAGCTTACCGGGACAGGGGAACACCGGGGAGCTGTTTTTT.

The rearrangement joins TRBV29-1 to TRBJ2-7; tentative D call: TRBD1 (6 bases). CDR1 and CDR2 from the germline V gene are SQVTM and ANQGSEA. V gave up 1 base and J gave up 3 bases, with 13 bases separating them. The CDR3 loop spans 14 amino acids. The CDR3 spells CSVEGAGAGYEQYF. CDR3 in DNA: TGCAGCGTTGAAGGGGCAGGGGCCGGCTACGAGCAGTACTTC.

The chain uses TRBV10-3 and TRBJ2-7, with 10 bases lining up with TRBD2. This CDR3 has 14 residues. The V and J ends lost 6 bases and 2 bases, in that order; junction bases with no gene match: 4. Per germline, CDR1 ENHRY and CDR2 SYGVKD. The CDR3, as DNA: TGTGCCATCAGAGGAGCGGGAGGGCCCTACGAGCAGTACTTC. Translated: CAIRGAGGPYEQYF.

The V gene is TRBV7-2, the J gene TRBJ1-3, with 8 positions matching TRBD1. Trimming took 4 bases from V and 4 from J; bases not matched to a gene: 6. From germline, CDR1 is SGHTA and CDR2 FQGNSA. The CDR3 extends over 15 amino acids. The CDR3 reads CASSSFQGAGNTIYF. The CDR3 nucleotides read TGTGCCAGCAGCTCCTTCCAGGGGGCGGGAAACACCATATATTTT.

This clone was seen only once. CDR3 bases: TGCAGCCTTGCGGTTACTTCCGGGGAGCTGTTTTTT. Its protein product is CSLAVTSGELFF. V and J are TRBV29-1 and TRBJ2-2; D not certain. The CDR3 covers 12 residues. CDR1 SQVTM and CDR2 ANQGSEA come from the germline V gene. The germline V and J ends were trimmed by 8 bases and 6 bases, with 13 bases remaining between them.

This clone was seen only a few times. V and J are TRBV7-9 and TRBJ1-2; 9 nucleotides agree with TRBD1. V dropped 7 bases and J dropped 6; count of bases not matched to a gene: 9. The CDR3 sequence is 14 residues long. Germline CDR1 SEHNR, CDR2 FQNEAQ (reference sequence). This CDR3 reads CASIRTGGGDGYTF. Written as DNA, the CDR3 is TGTGCCAGCATCAGAACAGGGGGCGGGGATGGCTACACCTTC.

This clone has a handful of counts. The chain employs TRBV5-5 and TRBJ1-2; D is unclear. This CDR3 contains 13 residues. Trimming stripped 4 bases from V and 6 bases from J, with 13 bases between. Germline V gene data show CDR1 as SGHKS and CDR2 as YYEKEE (reference sequence). The CDR3 DNA reads TGTGCCAGCAGCCCCGGCGGGATCGATGGCTACACCTTC. Amino acid sequence: CASSPGGIDGYTF.

This clone has more than one count but fewer than ten. The chain has TRBV7-9 and TRBJ2-1; D is uncertain. Trimming removed 2 bases from V and 1 base from J, with 3 bases in between. The CDR3 is made up of 13 amino acids. Per the germline V gene, CDR1 is SEHNR and CDR2 is FQNEAQ (reference sequence). The CDR3 is CASSLPSYNEQFF. CDR3 sequence (DNA): TGTGCCAGCAGCTTACCGTCCTACAATGAGCAGTTCTTC.

The genes are TRBV18 and TRBJ1-5; no firm D call. Germline-derived CDR1 and CDR2 are KGHSH and LQKENI. This CDR3 region has 12 residues. Trimming removed 6 bases at V and 0 bases at J, with 3 bases between. The CDR3: CASSHSNQPQHF. CDR3 in DNA: TGTGCCAGCTCTCATAGCAATCAGCCCCAGCATTTT.

The V and J genes are TRBV10-3 and TRBJ1-4; weak D call: TRBD1 (5 bases). The CDR3 spans 16 residues. Trimming took 0 bases from V and 7 from J, leaving 15 bases between them. The germline V gene has CDR1 ENHRY and CDR2 SYGVKD. The CDR3: CAISESVQGRSEKLFF. Here the CDR3 DNA reads TGTGCCATCAGTGAGTCCGTTCAGGGTAGGAGTGAAAAACTGTTTTTT.

The chain's CDR3 is CASRPSGGSTDTQYF. In DNA, the CDR3 is TGTGCCAGCAGGCCTAGCGGGGGTAGCACAGATACGCAGTATTTT. V is TRBV5-4 and J is TRBJ2-3; TRBD2 aligns across 10 bases. CDR3 length: 15 amino acids. Unmatched junction bases numbered 3, after V lost 5 bases and J lost 0 bases. Per the germline V gene, CDR1 is SGHNT and CDR2 is YYREEE (reference sequence).